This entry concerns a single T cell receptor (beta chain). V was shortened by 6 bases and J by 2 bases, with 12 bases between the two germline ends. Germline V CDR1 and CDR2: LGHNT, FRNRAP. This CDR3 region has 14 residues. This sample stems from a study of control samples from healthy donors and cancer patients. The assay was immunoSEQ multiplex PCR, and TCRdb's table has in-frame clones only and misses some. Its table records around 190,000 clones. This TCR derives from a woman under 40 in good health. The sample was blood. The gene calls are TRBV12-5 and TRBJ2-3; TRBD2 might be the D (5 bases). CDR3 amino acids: CASGLEGVTDTQYF. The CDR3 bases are TGTGCTAGTGGCCTAGAGGGAGTCACAGATACGCAGTATTTT.